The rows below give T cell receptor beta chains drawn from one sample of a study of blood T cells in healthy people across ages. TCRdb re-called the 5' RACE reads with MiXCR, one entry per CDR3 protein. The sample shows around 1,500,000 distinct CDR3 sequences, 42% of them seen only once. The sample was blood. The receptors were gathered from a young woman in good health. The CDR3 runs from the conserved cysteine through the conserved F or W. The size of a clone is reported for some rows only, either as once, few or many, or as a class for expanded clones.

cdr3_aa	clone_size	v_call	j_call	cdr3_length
CASSLVGQSGYTF	few	TRBV7-9	TRBJ1-2	13
CASGHRESYEQYF	-	TRBV7-9	TRBJ2-7	13
CASSFRDSFFLGTQYF	many	TRBV5-1	TRBJ2-3	16
CASSHQREASGEQYF	few	TRBV18	TRBJ2-4	15
CSARRGWGTGELFF	-	TRBV20-1	TRBJ2-2	14
CASSQAGRASYNEQFF	few	TRBV4-2	TRBJ2-1	16
CATGRQGGSYEQYF	-	TRBV12-3/TRBV12-4	TRBJ2-7	14
CASSFRSGGGRSDTQYF	-	TRBV7-2	TRBJ2-3	17
CSAGAGVLNEQFF	-	TRBV20-1	TRBJ2-1	13
CSARVAGGEKLFF	-	TRBV20-1	TRBJ1-4	13
CASSLMGLEKETQYF	-	TRBV7-9	-	15
CSARVGGANQPQHF	few	TRBV20-1	TRBJ1-5	14
CASSLRGLASGTCEQFF	-	TRBV6-1	TRBJ2-1	17
CAGSFRGRNEQYF	-	TRBV27	TRBJ2-7	13
CASSSLGAISYNEQYF	-	TRBV5-1	TRBJ2-5	16
CATSDYMTGGWETQYF	few	TRBV24-1	TRBJ2-5	16
CASSLFPPSTDTQYF	-	TRBV5-1	TRBJ2-3	15
CASSSLTGDGSNSPPHF	-	TRBV5-1	TRBJ1-6	17
CASRSSGSGLAGELEQFF	-	TRBV6-1	TRBJ2-1	18
CASSPRTGLANEQFF	-	TRBV7-2	TRBJ2-1	15
CASGRPFDYGYTF	-	TRBV6-5	TRBJ1-2	13
CASSLVGTNEQYF	-	TRBV11-1	TRBJ2-5	13
CSARAGDRGPYGYTF	few	TRBV20-1	TRBJ1-2	15
CASSQETGNYGYIF	-	TRBV4-1	TRBJ1-2	14
CASSQAPSWGGDGYTF	-	TRBV3-1	TRBJ1-2	16
CASSFNRGNYGYTF	-	TRBV27	TRBJ1-2	14
CASSQRMSYEQYF	-	TRBV3-1	TRBJ2-7	13
CSAHSGSPSYEQYF	-	TRBV20-1	-	14
CASSSGFDTGELFF	-	TRBV4-2	TRBJ2-2	14